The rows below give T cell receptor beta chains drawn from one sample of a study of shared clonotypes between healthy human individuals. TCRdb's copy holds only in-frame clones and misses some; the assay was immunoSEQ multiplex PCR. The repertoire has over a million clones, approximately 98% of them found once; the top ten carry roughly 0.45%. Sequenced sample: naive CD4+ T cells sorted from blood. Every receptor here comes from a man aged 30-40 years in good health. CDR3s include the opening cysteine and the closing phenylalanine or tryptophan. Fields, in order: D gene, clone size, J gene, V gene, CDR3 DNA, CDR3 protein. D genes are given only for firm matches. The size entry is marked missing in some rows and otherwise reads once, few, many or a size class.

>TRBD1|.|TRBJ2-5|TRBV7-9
TGTGCCAGCAGCTTAAAAGGGGGCGAAGAGACCCAGTACTTC
CASSLKGGEETQYF
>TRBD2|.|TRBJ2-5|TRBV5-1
TGCGCCAGCAATCCGCGGGAGGGCCAAGAGACCCAGTACTTC
CASNPREGQETQYF
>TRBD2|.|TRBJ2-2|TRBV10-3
TGTGCCATCAGTGGAGGACTAGCAGTTCTTGGGGAGCTGTTTTTT
CAISGGLAVLGELFF
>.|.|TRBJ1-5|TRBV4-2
TGTGCCAGCAGCCAAGAATCGGATGATCAGCCCCAGCATTTT
CASSQESDDQPQHF
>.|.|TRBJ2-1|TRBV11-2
TGTGCCAGCAGCGCCCGGGAAGGGGCTTACAATGAGCAGTTCTTC
CASSAREGAYNEQFF
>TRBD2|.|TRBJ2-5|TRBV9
TGTGCCAGCAGCGTGGGCGGGAGGGCGGAGACCCAGTACTTC
CASSVGGRAETQYF
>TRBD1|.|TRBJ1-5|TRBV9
TGTGCCAGCAGCTTGGGACAGGGGGTAAATCAGCCCCAGCATTTT
CASSLGQGVNQPQHF
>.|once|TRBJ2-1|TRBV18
TGTGCCAGCTCACTGGACTTGTTTATCTATGAGCAGTTCTTC
CASSLDLFIYEQFF
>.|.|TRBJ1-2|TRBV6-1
TGTGCCAGCAGTGACAGGGGTGGCTATGGCTACACCTTC
CASSDRGGYGYTF
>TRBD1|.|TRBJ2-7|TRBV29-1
TGCAGCGTTGAAGCCCAACAGGGGTCCGAGTACTTC
CSVEAQQGSEYF
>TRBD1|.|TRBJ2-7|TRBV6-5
TGTGCCAGCAGTCGGGACAGGGGTAGCGACGAGCAGTACTTC
CASSRDRGSDEQYF
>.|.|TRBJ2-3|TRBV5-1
TGCGCCAGCAGCTTGGCGGGGATTAGCCCAGATACGCAGTATTTT
CASSLAGISPDTQYF
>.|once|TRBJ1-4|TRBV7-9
TGTGCCAGCAGCTCGGGGAGTAGTGAAAAACTGTTTTTT
CASSSGSSEKLFF
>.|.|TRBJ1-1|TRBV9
TGTGCCAGCAGCGTAGACGACAGTCCTCCCCTGAACACTGAAGCTTTCTTT
CASSVDDSPPLNTEAFF
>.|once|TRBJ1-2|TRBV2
TGTGCCAGCCGAGTGAGAAGAGCAGATGGCTACACCTTC
CASRVRRADGYTF
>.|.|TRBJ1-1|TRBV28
TGTGCCAGCAGTCCTCCCGGGACGGGGGAGTTTGAAGCTTTCTTT
CASSPPGTGEFEAFF
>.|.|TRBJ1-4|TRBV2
TGTGCCAGCATAGGGGGAGCCTTCCGTGAAAAACTGTTTTTT
CASIGGAFREKLFF
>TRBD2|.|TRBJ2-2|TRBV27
TGTGCCAGCAGTTTCCCTGGAGCGGGAGCGGGTACCGGGGAGCTGTTTTTT
CASSFPGAGAGTGELFF
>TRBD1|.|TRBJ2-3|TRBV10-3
TGTGCCATCAGTGGGGGACAGACCACAGATACGCAGTATTTT
CAISGGQTTDTQYF
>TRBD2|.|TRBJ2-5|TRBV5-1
TGCGCCAGCAGCTTGGCCCGACTAGCGGAAGAGACCCAGTACTTC
CASSLARLAEETQYF
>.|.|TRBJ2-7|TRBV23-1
TGCGCCAGCAGTCAATGGAAAACTGTTACACGGGACGTCGCCTACGAGCAGTACTTC
CASSQWKTVTRDVAYEQYF
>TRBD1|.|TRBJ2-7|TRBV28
TGTGCCAGCAGTACGACAGGGGGAAAATCCTACGAGCAGTACTTC
CASSTTGGKSYEQYF
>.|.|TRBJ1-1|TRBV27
TGTGCCAGCAGTTCCCATCTGGGCGGACTGAACACTGAAGCTTTCTTT
CASSSHLGGLNTEAFF
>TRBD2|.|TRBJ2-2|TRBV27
TGTGCCAGCAAGGACCGTCTAGCGGGAAGCGGGGAGCTGTTTTTT
CASKDRLAGSGELFF
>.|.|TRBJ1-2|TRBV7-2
TGTGCCAGCAGCCAGTGGGACACCGCTAACTATGGCTACACCTTC
CASSQWDTANYGYTF
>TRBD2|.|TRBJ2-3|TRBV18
TGTGCCAGCTCACCGACTAGCGGGACCACAGATACGCAGTATTTT
CASSPTSGTTDTQYF
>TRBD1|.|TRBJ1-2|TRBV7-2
TGTGCCAGCAGCTCTGGACAGGGCTATGGCTACACCTTC
CASSSGQGYGYTF
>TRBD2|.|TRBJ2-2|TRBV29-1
TGCAGCGCCTCCTTAGGGCTAGCGGGAGGGACCGGGGAGCTGTTTTTT
CSASLGLAGGTGELFF
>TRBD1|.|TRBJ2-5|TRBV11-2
TGTGCCAGCAGCTCGGGACAGGGGAGGTTGGCAGAGACCCAGTACTTC
CASSSGQGRLAETQYF
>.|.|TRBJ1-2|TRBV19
TGTGCCAGTAGTATCCTCATGGGGGTAGTTGGCTACACCTTC
CASSILMGVVGYTF
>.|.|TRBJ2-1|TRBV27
TGTGCCTCCAAGAGACCGGACTACAATGAGCAGTTCTTC
CASKRPDYNEQFF
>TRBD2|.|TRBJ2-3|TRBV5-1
TGCGCCAGCAGCTCTAGCGGGAGGGCCGGAACAGATACGCAGTATTTT
CASSSSGRAGTDTQYF
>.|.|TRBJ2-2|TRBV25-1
TGTGCCAGCAACAGGGAAACCGGGGAGCTGTTTTTT
CASNRETGELFF
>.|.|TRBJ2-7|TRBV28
TGTGCCAGCAGTTTTAATCGGTGGGGGAGCTCCTACGAGCAGTACTTC
CASSFNRWGSSYEQYF
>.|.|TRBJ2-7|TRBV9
TGTGCCAGCAGCGCGACGACTAGCTCCTACGAGCAGTACTTC
CASSATTSSYEQYF
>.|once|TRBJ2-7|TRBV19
TGTGCCAGTAGTATCGGCAGGCCCTACGAGCAGTACTTC
CASSIGRPYEQYF
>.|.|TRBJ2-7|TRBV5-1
TGCGCCAGCAGCTTTTCTACAGGAACCTACGAGCAGTACTTC
CASSFSTGTYEQYF
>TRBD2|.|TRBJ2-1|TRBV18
TGTGCCAGCTCACCAATCCGCCTAGCGGACTACAATGAGCAGTTCTTC
CASSPIRLADYNEQFF
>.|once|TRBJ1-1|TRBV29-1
TGCAGCGTTGAAGATCCTAGGTGGGACACTGAAGCTTTCTTT
CSVEDPRWDTEAFF
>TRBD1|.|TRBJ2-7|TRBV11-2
TGTGCCAGCAGACCGACGGGACAGTCGTCCGAGTACTTC
CASRPTGQSSEYF
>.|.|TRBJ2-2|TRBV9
TGTGCCAGCAGCGTAGGGTCCGAGACAGGGGAGCTGTTTTTT
CASSVGSETGELFF